This TCR beta chain is drawn from a study of human T cells and chemical hapten exposure. The time point denotes: patch test 1, 2 weeks after DPC sensitization. Specified treatment: therapeutic diphenylcyclopropenone sensitization with weekly scalp DPC. This clonotype has a count of ten or more. As yet, its antigen is unknown. The ends were cut back, 2 bases at V and 5 bases at J, with 7 bases in the middle. The length of the CDR3 is 13 residues. Whole-study findings and limits: Alopecia in all donors means immunity may differ from healthy individuals.

Per the study methods: Sample TCR totals centred on a median of around 92,000, ranging roughly 20,000 to 750,000. MiXCR was run by TCRdb on the RACE reads, yielding one entry per CDR3 protein. The authors' filters were not applied to this entry. The sample yields 79,000 or so distinct CDR3 sequences, about a tenth seen once. The sequences come from whole blood, collected in connection with sensitization to the hapten diphenylcyclopropenone (DPC). The chain recombines TRBV12-3 or TRBV12-4 with TRBJ2-1; D is perhaps TRBD2 (5 bases). The TCR sequence derives from a woman in her fifties or sixties with alopecia areata. Some clones in this sample may be carry-over from other donors' samples. DNA for the CDR3: TGTGCCAGCAGTTTATCGCGGGACAATGAGCAGTTCTTC. This codes for CASSLSRDNEQFF.